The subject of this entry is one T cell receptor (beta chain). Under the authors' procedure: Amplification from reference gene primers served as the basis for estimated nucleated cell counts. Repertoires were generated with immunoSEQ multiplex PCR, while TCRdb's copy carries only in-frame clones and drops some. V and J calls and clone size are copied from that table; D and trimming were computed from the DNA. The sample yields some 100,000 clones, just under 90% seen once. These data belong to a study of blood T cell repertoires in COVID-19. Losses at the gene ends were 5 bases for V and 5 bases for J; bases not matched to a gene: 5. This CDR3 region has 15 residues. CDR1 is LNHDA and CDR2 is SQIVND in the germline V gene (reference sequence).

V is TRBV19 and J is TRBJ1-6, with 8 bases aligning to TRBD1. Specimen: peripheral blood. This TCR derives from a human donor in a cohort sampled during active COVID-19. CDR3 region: CASSVNRGDNSPLHF. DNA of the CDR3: TGTGCCAGTAGTGTAAACAGGGGGGATAATTCACCCCTCCACTTT.